Listed below are T cell receptor beta chains from one sample, sequenced in a study of PD-1 blockade in classical Hodgkin lymphoma. TCRdb's table, derived via immunoSEQ multiplex PCR, lists solely in-frame clones and lacks some. The table has some 96,000 clones, 81% seen once. The material sequenced was peripheral blood mononuclear cells (PBMCs), taken before the second cycle of nivolumab. Receptor source: a human donor with classical Hodgkin lymphoma. The CDR3 runs from the conserved cysteine through the conserved F or W. The D gene is left open where the match is weak. The size of a clone is reported for some rows only, either as once, few or many, or as a class for expanded clones.

abundance: .
d_gene: .
len: 15
v_gene: TRBV4-1
j_gene: TRBJ2-7
CDR3nt: TGCGCCAGCAGCCAAGAGCGGACCGCTTCCTACGAGCAGTACTTC
CDR3aa: CASSQERTASYEQYF

abundance: .
d_gene: .
len: 16
v_gene: TRBV19
j_gene: TRBJ1-3
CDR3nt: TGTGCCTCCACCAGGACGGGGATTATCTCTGGAAACACCATATATTTT
CDR3aa: CASTRTGIISGNTIYF

abundance: .
d_gene: .
len: 12
v_gene: TRBV14
j_gene: TRBJ1-1
CDR3nt: TGTGCCAGCAGCCAAGTTCCCGGGAGGGCTTTCTTT
CDR3aa: CASSQVPGRAFF

abundance: .
d_gene: TRBD2
len: 17
v_gene: TRBV2
j_gene: TRBJ2-7
CDR3nt: TGTGCCAGCAGTGAAGCGCCGGGACTAGCGGGAGTTGCCGAGCAGTACTTC
CDR3aa: CASSEAPGLAGVAEQYF

abundance: .
d_gene: TRBD2
len: 15
v_gene: TRBV7-3
j_gene: TRBJ2-5
CDR3nt: TGTGCCAGCAGCTCAATAGCGGGGACCCAAGAGACCCAGTACTTC
CDR3aa: CASSSIAGTQETQYF

abundance: .
d_gene: .
len: 13
v_gene: TRBV10-3
j_gene: TRBJ2-7
CDR3nt: TGTGCCATCAGTGGGCAGGGGGGCGGCGAGCAGTACTTC
CDR3aa: CAISGQGGGEQYF

abundance: .
d_gene: .
len: 15
v_gene: TRBV9
j_gene: TRBJ2-5
CDR3nt: TGTGCCAGCAGCCGGGGGAAGGGACTCCAAGAGACCCAGTACTTC
CDR3aa: CASSRGKGLQETQYF

abundance: .
d_gene: TRBD2
len: 15
v_gene: TRBV11-3
j_gene: TRBJ2-7
CDR3nt: TGTGCCAGCAGCCTAGACACTAGCGCCACCTACGAGCAGTACTTC
CDR3aa: CASSLDTSATYEQYF

abundance: .
d_gene: TRBD2
len: 15
v_gene: TRBV5-4
j_gene: TRBJ2-5
CDR3nt: TGTGCCAGCAGCTTGGAGGGTAGCGGGGACGAGACCCAGTACTTC
CDR3aa: CASSLEGSGDETQYF

abundance: .
d_gene: .
len: 15
v_gene: TRBV7-3
j_gene: TRBJ2-3
CDR3nt: TGTGCCAGCAGCTTAACGGGGGGAGTCAGTGGTACGCAGTATTTT
CDR3aa: CASSLTGGVSGTQYF

abundance: few
d_gene: .
len: 15
v_gene: TRBV5-1
j_gene: TRBJ1-2
CDR3nt: TGCGCCAGCAGCTTAGAACCCGGACAGATTGAGGGCTACACCTTC
CDR3aa: CASSLEPGQIEGYTF

abundance: few
d_gene: TRBD2
len: 16
v_gene: TRBV4-1
j_gene: TRBJ2-2
CDR3nt: TGCGCCAGCAGCCAAGGGACTAGCGGCTACACCGGGGAGCTGTTTTTT
CDR3aa: CASSQGTSGYTGELFF

abundance: .
d_gene: TRBD1
len: 14
v_gene: TRBV6-1
j_gene: TRBJ1-4
CDR3nt: TGTGCCAGCAGGTCCCCGGGACAGAGAGAAAAACTGTTTTTT
CDR3aa: CASRSPGQREKLFF

abundance: .
d_gene: .
len: 15
v_gene: TRBV5-1
j_gene: TRBJ2-5
CDR3nt: TGCGCCAGCAGCCTCGTCTGGGGGGCAGGGGAGACCCAGTACTTC
CDR3aa: CASSLVWGAGETQYF

abundance: .
d_gene: .
len: 14
v_gene: TRBV7-2
j_gene: TRBJ1-4
CDR3nt: TGTGCCAGCAGCCGACAAGCAACTAATGAAAAACTGTTTTTT
CDR3aa: CASSRQATNEKLFF

abundance: .
d_gene: .
len: 13
v_gene: TRBV5-1
j_gene: TRBJ2-7
CDR3nt: TGCGCCAGCAGCGTGGGCGGAACCTACGAGCAGTACTTC
CDR3aa: CASSVGGTYEQYF

abundance: .
d_gene: .
len: 12
v_gene: TRBV18
j_gene: TRBJ1-1
CDR3nt: TGTGCCAGCTCACCTGGTTTGGCTGAAGCTTTCTTT
CDR3aa: CASSPGLAEAFF